Sequencing of this T cell receptor (beta chain) was carried out in a study of shared clonotypes between healthy human individuals. Selected positively for CCR7 and CD45RO-negative, naive CD8 cells excluded terminally differentiated effector memory CD45RA+ cells. Only Caucasian adults living in Nashville, Tennessee served as donors. This CDR3 contains 15 residues. Germline loops: CDR1 MNHNY, CDR2 SVGAGI (reference sequence). Trimming pared 2 bases from V and 3 bases from J, leaving 14 bases between. TCRdb keeps only in-frame clones here, not all; method: immunoSEQ multiplex PCR. The data contain roughly 890,000 clones, about 92% of them singletons.

V is TRBV6-6 and J is TRBJ2-7; the D gene is possibly TRBD1 (5 bases). This receptor was taken from a young man in good health. The sequenced material came from naive CD8+ T cells sorted from blood. DNA of the CDR3: TGTGCCAGCAGTTACCGGCCAGGGTCTGTCTACGAGCAGTACTTC. Its protein is CASSYRPGSVYEQYF.